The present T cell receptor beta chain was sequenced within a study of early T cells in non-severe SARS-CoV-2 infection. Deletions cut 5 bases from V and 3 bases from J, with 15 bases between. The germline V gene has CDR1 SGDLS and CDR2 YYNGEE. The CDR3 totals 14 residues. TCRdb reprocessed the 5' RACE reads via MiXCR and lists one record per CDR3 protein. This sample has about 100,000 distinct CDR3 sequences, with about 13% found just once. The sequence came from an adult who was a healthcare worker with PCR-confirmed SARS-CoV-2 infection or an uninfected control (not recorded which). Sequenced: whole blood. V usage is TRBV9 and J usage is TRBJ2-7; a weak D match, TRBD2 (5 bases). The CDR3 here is CASSSEGFGYEQYF. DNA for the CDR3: TGTGCCAGCAGTTCCGAGGGTTTCGGCTACGAGCAGTACTTC.